The sequence of this TCR beta chain was determined in a study of beta chain features in type 1 diabetes. Study-wide results and limits: Patients and controls would share equally any PCR tilt toward shorter templates. Fewer insertions but more deletions were seen at VDJ junctions in type 1 diabetes patients.

In the case of this clone: What it recognizes is unknown.

Each population that was sorted was more than 95% pure. Expressed TCRB transcripts were sequenced because the entire RNA isolate underwent reverse transcription. An average of about 3.6 million reads was obtained for naive, central memory and regulatory T cell samples. Libraries were prepared by immunoSEQ multiplex PCR; TCRdb keeps only in-frame clonotypes and omits some of them. The sample shows 300,000 to 350,000 clones, approximately 8.2% of them seen only once. CDR3 size: 15 residues. CDR1 SEHNR and CDR2 FQNEAQ come from the germline V gene (reference sequence). V trimming: 1 base; J trimming: 6 bases; junction bases outside the gene matches: 6.

The sample comprised central memory CD4+ T cells from blood. This chain connects TRBV7-9 to TRBJ2-7, with TRBD2 identical over 10 bases. The TCR originated in a woman aged 18-29 years in good health. The DNA of the CDR3 is TGTGCCAGCAGCTTAGGGGCTAGCGGGAGTCTCGAGCAGTACTTC. Translated: CASSLGASGSLEQYF.